A single T cell receptor beta chain is shown here with its context. This sample is part of a study of cytomegalovirus exposure and HLA in healthy donors. This CDR3 comprises 13 residues. Trimming stripped 1 base from V and 2 bases from J, with 7 bases between. Germline assignment: CDR1 SGHTS and CDR2 YDEGEE. In the PCR, 60 Vbeta and 13 Jbeta primers were used. Sequencing used immunoSEQ multiplex PCR; TCRdb keeps in-frame clones, though not all of them. The profile covers about 150,000 clones, with 65% to 70% appearing a single time and roughly a tenth taken by the ten largest. The chain joins TRBV5-8 to TRBJ2-7; TRBD2 is a possible D gene (6 bases). Sequenced material: PBMCs. The origin of this receptor is a man aged 25 to 40 in good health and CMV-seropositive. The DNA of the CDR3 is TGTGCCAGCAGCTTGCGGGGGACCTACGAGCAGTACTTC. This translates into CASSLRGTYEQYF.